These T cell receptor beta chains were read from a single sample in a study of glioma-infiltrating T cells after dendritic cell vaccination. TCRdb's copy holds only in-frame clones and misses some; the assay was immunoSEQ multiplex PCR. The repertoire includes approximately 85,000 clones, about 85% of them detected once, and 8.5% sits in the top ten. The sample in question was blood, obtained after dendritic cell vaccination. The source is a human donor with glioblastoma. CDR3s include the opening cysteine and the closing phenylalanine or tryptophan. D genes are given only for firm matches. Only some rows state a clone size, as once, few, many or a class for expanded clones.

TGTGCCAGCAGCAAAGGGTGGAGGATCGACTATGGCTACACCTTC	CASSKGWRIDYGYTF	TRBV21-1	-	TRBJ1-2	-
TGTGCCAGCAGTCGACAGGAAAATAGCAATCAGCCCCAGCATTTT	CASSRQENSNQPQHF	TRBV6-1	-	TRBJ1-5	-
TGCGCCAGCAGCCAAGAATCCAGGGTGCCCCAAAATCAGCCCCAGCATTTT	CASSQESRVPQNQPQHF	TRBV4-1	once	TRBJ1-5	-
TGTGCCAGTAGGTTCAACAGGAACGACAATGAGCAGTTCTTC	CASRFNRNDNEQFF	TRBV19	-	TRBJ2-1	-
TGTGCCAGCAGTTTATCCGCCGGGACAGCCCACTATGGCTACACCTTC	CASSLSAGTAHYGYTF	TRBV27	once	TRBJ1-2	TRBD1
TGTGCCAGCAGCTTGAGACAGGGAAAGAATGGCTACACCTTC	CASSLRQGKNGYTF	TRBV5-6	-	TRBJ1-2	TRBD1
TGTGCCACCAGCAGAAACCCATCAGGGCTGAGCTACGAGCAGTACTTC	CATSRNPSGLSYEQYF	TRBV15	-	TRBJ2-7	-
TGTGCCAGCAGCTTCGGACTAGCGAATGAGCAGTTCTTC	CASSFGLANEQFF	TRBV7-3	few	TRBJ2-1	TRBD2
TGTGCCAGCAGCGTATCTAGCGGGGGCCAAGAGACCCAGTACTTC	CASSVSSGGQETQYF	TRBV11-3	-	TRBJ2-5	TRBD2
TGTGCCAGCAGCTTCCGTGACGAGCAGTACTTC	CASSFRDEQYF	TRBV11-2	few	TRBJ2-7	-
TGTGCCAGCAGGAGGACAGGGGGGAATTATGGCTACACCTTC	CASRRTGGNYGYTF	TRBV5-8	-	TRBJ1-2	TRBD1
TGTGCCAGCAGCTTAGCGGTGGCAGGGGGTTCCAATTCACCCCTCCACTTT	CASSLAVAGGSNSPLHF	TRBV7-8	-	TRBJ1-6	TRBD1
TGTGCCAGCAGTGGAGGACTAGCTCGGGAGACCCAGTACTTC	CASSGGLARETQYF	TRBV2	-	TRBJ2-5	TRBD2
TGTGCCAGCAGCCTCGGGACATTACGCACAGATACGCAGTATTTT	CASSLGTLRTDTQYF	TRBV7-6	-	TRBJ2-3	-
TGTGCCAGTAGTGATGGCGGGGGGACTGAAGCTTTCTTT	CASSDGGGTEAFF	TRBV19	once	TRBJ1-1	-
TGTGCCAGCAGCGCGGGACAGGGCCAAGAGCAGTTCTTC	CASSAGQGQEQFF	TRBV5-4	-	TRBJ2-1	TRBD1
TGCGCCAGCAGCTTGGTAACTCGGGCTAGCGGGAGACCGCAGATCACAGATACGCAGTATTTT	CASSLVTRASGRPQITDTQYF	TRBV5-1	-	TRBJ2-3	TRBD2
TGTGCCAGCAGGTCCGGGATAACGAACACCGGGGAGCTGTTTTTT	CASRSGITNTGELFF	TRBV6-5	-	TRBJ2-2	-
TGTGCCAGCAGTTCTCTCGTTTTTGTAGCGGGGCCGCAGGATACGCAGTATTTT	CASSSLVFVAGPQDTQYF	TRBV28	-	TRBJ2-3	TRBD2
TGCGCCAGCAGCCTGGGCCACAATAGCAATCAGCCCCAGCATTTT	CASSLGHNSNQPQHF	TRBV5-1	-	TRBJ1-5	-
TGCGCCAGCAGCCAAGACAGGGGTTACTATGGCTACACCTTC	CASSQDRGYYGYTF	TRBV4-3	few	TRBJ1-2	-
TGCGCCAGCAGCCAAGATTGGTCGACTAGCGGATACAATGAGCAGTTCTTC	CASSQDWSTSGYNEQFF	TRBV4-1	-	TRBJ2-1	TRBD2
TGTGCCAGCAGCCCGGGGACAGCGGCGCAGCCCCAGCATTTT	CASSPGTAAQPQHF	TRBV28	once	TRBJ1-5	TRBD1
TGTGCCAGCAGTGAAGGAGGCGGAAATTATGGCTACACCTTC	CASSEGGGNYGYTF	TRBV6-1	once	TRBJ1-2	-
TGTGCCAGCAGCCCTGGACTAGCGGGTCTCTCCTACGAGCAGTACTTC	CASSPGLAGLSYEQYF	TRBV7-2	-	TRBJ2-7	TRBD2
TGTGCCAGCAGTGGCGGGGCCTCCACCGGGGAGCTGTTTTTT	CASSGGASTGELFF	TRBV25-1	once	TRBJ2-2	-
-	CASSRPGQGFGAGELFF	TRBV14	-	TRBJ2-2	-
TGTGCCAGCAGCGTAGGAGACAGCACCTACGAGCAGTACTTC	CASSVGDSTYEQYF	TRBV9	-	TRBJ2-7	-
TGTGCCAGCAGCTCTCGGGCTAGCGGGGCCCCAGATACGCAGTATTTT	CASSSRASGAPDTQYF	TRBV5-4	-	TRBJ2-3	TRBD2
TGTGCCAGCAGCTTATACAGGGCGAACACTGAAGCTTTCTTT	CASSLYRANTEAFF	TRBV5-4	-	TRBJ1-1	-
TGTGCCAGCAGAGGCCCAGGGTTAGACTCCTACGAGCAGTACTTC	CASRGPGLDSYEQYF	TRBV2	-	TRBJ2-7	-
TGTGCCAGCAGTTTATACCCTCGGGACAACTCTCACAATGAGCAGTTCTTC	CASSLYPRDNSHNEQFF	TRBV28	-	TRBJ2-1	-
TGTGCCATCCATCCGGGACAGGGGCGGACTGAAGCTTTCTTT	CAIHPGQGRTEAFF	TRBV6-5	-	TRBJ1-1	TRBD1
TGTGCCAGCAGTTTAAGCAGGGGTTATGGCTACACCTTC	CASSLSRGYGYTF	TRBV28	-	TRBJ1-2	-
TGTGCCAGTAGTCGGGACAGCTCCTACGAGCAGTACTTC	CASSRDSSYEQYF	TRBV19	-	TRBJ2-7	TRBD1
TGCGCCAGCAACCTCTTTGGGGACAGGGGTGAAAAACTGTTTTTT	CASNLFGDRGEKLFF	TRBV5-1	once	TRBJ1-4	TRBD1
TGTGCCAGCAGTTTATTCGGGGGGAGTGAGACCCAGTACTTC	CASSLFGGSETQYF	TRBV27	-	TRBJ2-5	TRBD2
TGTGCCAGCAGTTTGGGGACTAGTTCCGACGAGCAGTACTTC	CASSLGTSSDEQYF	TRBV27	-	TRBJ2-7	TRBD2
TGCGCCAGCAGCCAAGGGGAGACAGGAATTTTCTCTGGAAACACCATATATTTT	CASSQGETGIFSGNTIYF	TRBV4-3	-	TRBJ1-3	-
TGTGCCAGCTCAAGCGGACAGGGCAACACAGATACGCAGTATTTT	CASSSGQGNTDTQYF	TRBV18	-	TRBJ2-3	TRBD1
TGTGCCATCAGTGGACAGGGGAGAACCGGGGAGCTGTTTTTT	CAISGQGRTGELFF	TRBV10-3	-	TRBJ2-2	TRBD1
TGTGCCAGCAGCTTCGGCGGGGGGGCCGAAGATACGCAGTATTTT	CASSFGGGAEDTQYF	TRBV5-4	-	TRBJ2-3	TRBD2
TGCGCCAGTAGGGGACAAGGAGATTTGAACACTGAAGCTTTCTTT	CASRGQGDLNTEAFF	TRBV5-1	-	TRBJ1-1	-
TGTGCCAGCAGCCAAGCGGTCTTAACCGGGGAGCTGTTTTTT	CASSQAVLTGELFF	TRBV4-2	-	TRBJ2-2	-
TGTGCCAGCGGAAACAGGGTAAACTATGGCTACACCTTC	CASGNRVNYGYTF	TRBV28	-	TRBJ1-2	-
TGCGCCAGCAGCTTGGACTTAGGGGTCATGAACACTGAAGCTTTCTTT	CASSLDLGVMNTEAFF	TRBV5-1	-	TRBJ1-1	-
TGTGCCAGCGGGACAGGGCCGAGAGAAGCTTTCTTT	CASGTGPREAFF	TRBV5-3	-	TRBJ1-1	TRBD1
TGTGCCAGCAGCCCGTCGGACCCCGGGACTAGCGGGACAGAGACCCAGTACTTC	CASSPSDPGTSGTETQYF	TRBV27	-	TRBJ2-5	TRBD2
TGTGCCAGCAGCGTAGTGGGGGCGGACAATGAGCAGTTCTTC	CASSVVGADNEQFF	TRBV9	-	TRBJ2-1	-